This note documents a single TCR beta chain sequence. The table came from immunoSEQ multiplex PCR; TCRdb's copy has only in-frame clones and leaves some out. The data show roughly 200,000 clones, 70% to 90% seen once. This entry belongs to a study of blood T cell repertoires in COVID-19. Study details: In each case, the material was cDNA or gDNA derived from T cells, B-cell-depleted T cells, or PBMCs.

The receptor comes from a man aged 60 to 75 with acute or convalescent COVID-19. Sequenced sample: peripheral blood.

CDR3 protein: CASSQSDRGLPYEQYF. CDR3 DNA: TGCGCCAGCAGCCAATCCGACAGGGGACTCCCCTACGAGCAGTACTTC. The chain carries TRBV4-3 and TRBJ2-7; the match to TRBD1 covers 8 bases. Unmatched junction bases numbered 8, after V lost 2 bases and J lost 2 bases. Per germline, CDR1 LGHNA and CDR2 YSLEER. CDR3 length: 16 residues.